This T cell receptor beta chain was recorded in a study of OX40 agonist ivuxolimab in advanced cancers. About the investigation overall: Ivuxolimab was an agonistic, fully human IgG2 monoclonal antibody directed against OX40 (CD134), a costimulatory receptor. In the dose-escalation cohort, approximately 80% of patients were male, and the mean age was around 65 years with a range of roughly 20 to 80. Prior anti-PD-1, anti-PD-L1 or anti-CTLA-4 therapy was permitted, and checkpoint inhibitors had been received by approximately 39% of dose-escalation patients. Intravenous ivuxolimab was administered to patients every 2 weeks at six dose levels: 0.01, 0.1, 0.3, 1.5, 3 and 10 mg/kg. Peripheral TCRbeta sequencing was intended to test whether TCR sequence diversity was altered and clonal T-cell expansion was caused by ivuxolimab. The paper describes the monotherapy dose-escalation part (N = 52 patients) of the phase I trial of ivuxolimab. Of the roughly 51 dose-escalation patients, hepatocellular carcinoma was present in approximately 20, melanoma in approximately 15, renal cell carcinoma in 9 and head and neck cancer in 9. Three dose-escalation patients achieved partial responses, one with hepatocellular carcinoma and two with cutaneous melanoma.

The trial excluded patients who had a history of autoimmune disease or were on systemic immunosuppression. Peripheral blood for TCR sequencing was collected from all dose cohorts at baseline, on cycle 4 day 1, and on cycle 7 day 1. The samples were drawn from a first-in-human, open-label, multicenter phase I dose-escalation trial of ivuxolimab. Adults with locally advanced or metastatic head and neck squamous cell, hepatocellular, melanoma or renal cell carcinoma were enrolled in the trial. Before TCR sequencing, CD4+ T cells and CD8+ T cells from peripheral blood were sorted into separate populations. Summary of the overall study and its limitations: Low levels of normalized T-cell clonal expansion were also shown by some nonresponding patients. Which antigens the clonally expanded peripheral T cells were specific for was not determined. At doses of 0.1 to 3.0 mg/kg, clonal expansion of both CD4+ and CD8+ blood T cells was observed from baseline to week 6. Partial responders in the 0.1-3.0 mg/kg groups had among the lowest normalized peripheral clonal expansion, especially among CD8+ T cells. After ivuxolimab, expanded clones were on average more numerous among CD8+ T cells than among CD4+ T cells.

From the cysteine up to the phenylalanine, the CDR3 has a length of 14 residues. Of all the DNA, just the CDR3 is kept, 42 bases in frame from base 1. The junction carries 8 bases between V and J, which are trimmed by 3 bases and 0 bases respectively. Via the germline V gene (reference sequence), CDR1 is SEHNR and CDR2 FQNEAQ. Genomic DNA was extracted from sorted cells for sequencing of the TCRbeta CDR3 region. The immunoSEQ Assay was used for sequencing of TCRbeta CDR3 regions. Entries here come from immuneACCESS through TCRdb and include only in-frame sequences with V and J called. Some clones fail to appear in such tables; in the studies checked, an unresolved V gene covers under half of the shortfall, and the cause of the remainder is unknown. The sample table shows around 45,000 clones, and around 84% are seen once. Roughly 2.6% of the sample rests with the top ten. This clone was observed once. Its antigen specificity is not known. No clone much larger than this one lies a single base away; base qualities are absent.

The clonotype was recovered from an adult with an advanced solid tumor such as melanoma, head and neck, liver or kidney cancer. Recombination connected TRBV7-9 to TRBJ1-2; a tentative D call is TRBD1 (5 bases match). Material: CD4+ or CD8+ T cells sorted from blood, obtained in a trial of the OX40 agonist ivuxolimab. The CDR3 reads CASSLGGANYGYTF. The sequence in DNA is TGTGCCAGCAGCTTGGGGGGAGCTAACTATGGCTACACCTTC.